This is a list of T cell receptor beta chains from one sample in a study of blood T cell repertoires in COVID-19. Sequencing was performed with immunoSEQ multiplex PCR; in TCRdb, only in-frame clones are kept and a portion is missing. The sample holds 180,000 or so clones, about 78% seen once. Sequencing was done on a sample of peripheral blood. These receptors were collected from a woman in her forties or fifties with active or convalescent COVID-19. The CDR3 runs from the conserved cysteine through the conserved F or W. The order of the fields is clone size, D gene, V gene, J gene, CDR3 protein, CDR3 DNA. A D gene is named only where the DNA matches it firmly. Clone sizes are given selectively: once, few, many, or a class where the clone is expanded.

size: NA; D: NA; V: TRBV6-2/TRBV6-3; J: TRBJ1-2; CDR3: CASSYIGEGYTF; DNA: TGTGCCAGCAGTTACATCGGGGAAGGCTACACCTTC
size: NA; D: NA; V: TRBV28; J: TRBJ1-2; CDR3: CASSLTGSGSNYGYTF; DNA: TGTGCCAGCAGCCTAACAGGGTCCGGCTCTAACTATGGCTACACCTTC
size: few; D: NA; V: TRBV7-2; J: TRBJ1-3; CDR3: CASSTQISGNTIYF; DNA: TGTGCCAGCAGCACACAGATCTCTGGAAACACCATATATTTT
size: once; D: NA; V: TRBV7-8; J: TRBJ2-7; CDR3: CASSSAGGSYEQYF; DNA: TGTGCCAGCAGCTCGGCCGGGGGCTCCTACGAGCAGTACTTC
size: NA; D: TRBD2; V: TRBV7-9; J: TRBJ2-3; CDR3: CASSLGRTSSLLDTQYF; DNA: TGTGCCAGCAGCTTAGGCCGGACTAGCTCCCTTCTTGATACGCAGTATTTT
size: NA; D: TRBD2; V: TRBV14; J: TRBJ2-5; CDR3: CASSPGLAAGGAQYF; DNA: TGTGCCAGCAGCCCGGGACTAGCGGCCGGCGGGGCCCAGTACTTC
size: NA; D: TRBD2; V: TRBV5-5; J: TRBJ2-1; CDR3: CASSLVGTSGTFNEQFF; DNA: TGTGCCAGCAGCTTGGTGGGGACTAGCGGGACCTTCAATGAGCAGTTCTTC
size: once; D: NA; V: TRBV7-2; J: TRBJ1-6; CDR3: CASSLGGAYNSPLHF; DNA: TGTGCCAGCAGCTTAGGGGGAGCGTATAATTCACCCCTCCACTTT
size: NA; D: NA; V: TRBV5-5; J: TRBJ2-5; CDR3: CASRLTGTPQETQYF; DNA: TGTGCCAGCAGGCTAACCGGGACACCACAAGAGACCCAGTACTTC
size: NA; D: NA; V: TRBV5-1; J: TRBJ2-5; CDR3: CASSDHRDGETQYF; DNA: TGCGCCAGCAGCGACCACAGGGACGGGGAGACCCAGTACTTC